This entry lists 10 T cell receptor beta chains sequenced from one sample in a study of response to subunit inactivated influenza vaccine. TCRdb re-analysed the RT-PCR reads in MiXCR, keeping a single row per CDR3 protein. The table lists hundreds of thousands of distinct CDR3 sequences, about 7.6% of them singletons. Specimen: PBMCs from blood, collected less than 30 months after vaccination. These receptors all stem from a man aged 50 to 75 who received an inactivated influenza vaccine.

There are many counts of this clonotype. This chain connects TRBV20-1 to TRBJ1-5; 7 bases map to TRBD1. Germline V gene sequence: CDR1 DFQATT, CDR2 SNEGSKA (reference sequence). CDR3 size: 13 residues. V lost 3 bases to trimming and J lost 4 bases; unmatched junction nucleotides: 3. The CDR3 bases are TGCAGTGCTAGGAAGACAGGGAATCAGCCCCAGCATTTT. As protein: CSARKTGNQPQHF.

This clonotype was picked up many times. The J gene is TRBJ2-3, the V gene TRBV4-3, with 8 bases matching TRBD2. Trimming removed 0 bases from V and 2 bases from J; junction bases left unmatched: 16. CDR3 size: 20 residues. Germline-derived CDR1 and CDR2 are LGHNA and YSLEER. CDR3 DNA: TGCGCCAGCAGCCAAGATGGGCTAACGGGACTAGTTTCCCCCACAGATACGCAGTATTTT. It specifies CASSQDGLTGLVSPTDTQYF.

Regarding this clonotype: Mismatch with germline at one junction end may stem from a read error. The gene calls are TRBV20-1 and TRBJ2-7; D perhaps matches TRBD2 (6 bases). The CDR3 loop spans 13 amino acids. Germline V gives CDR1 DFQATT, CDR2 SNEGSKA (reference sequence). This CDR3 reads CSARGGVSGEQNF. DNA of the CDR3: TGCAGTGCTAGAGGGGGGGTGTCGGGCGAGCAGAACTTC.

This clonotype was picked up many times. The chain couples TRBV14 to TRBJ1-2, with TRBD1 matching 9 bases. V shed 6 bases, J shed 1 base, and the junction held 6 bases outside the gene matches. The V gene's germline CDR1 is SGHDN and CDR2 FVKESK. The CDR3 totals 15 residues. The chain's CDR3 is CASRPWTGDNYGYTF. In DNA, the CDR3 is TGTGCCAGCAGACCTTGGACAGGGGATAACTATGGCTACACCTTC.

This clonotype was seen ten or more times. The gene calls are TRBV29-1 and TRBJ1-1, with 7 bases identical to TRBD1. The germline V gene encodes CDR1 SQVTM and CDR2 ANQGSEA. The CDR3 is 12 amino acids. Trimming cost V 8 bases and J 2 bases; bases outside gene matches: 5. The CDR3 nucleotides are TGCAGCTCCAGGGACAGCAACACTGAAGCTTTCTTT. Protein sequence: CSSRDSNTEAFF.

The chain employs TRBV12-3 or TRBV12-4 and TRBJ2-3; no firm D call. The CDR3 contains 14 residues. With 1 base removed from V and 2 bases from J, the gap between germline ends came to 7 bases. The CDR3 DNA reads TGTGCCAGCAGTTTAGAGGTAGCCACAGATACGCAGTATTTT. The encoded protein is CASSLEVATDTQYF.

This clonotype occurred a few times. The chain combines TRBV29-1 with TRBJ1-3, with a tentative D call TRBD1 (5 bases). Germline CDR1 and CDR2: SQVTM and ANQGSEA. V shed 4 bases and J shed 0 bases, with 10 bases lying between them. CDR3 length: 14 residues. In nucleotides, the CDR3 is TGCAGCGTTGCCCCGACAGTCTCTGGAAACACCATATATTTT. Protein sequence: CSVAPTVSGNTIYF.

This clonotype was picked up a small number of times. The chain uses TRBV11-3 and TRBJ2-6; no clear D. Germline V gene data show CDR1 as SGHNT and CDR2 as YENEEA. CDR3 length equals 16 residues. V lost 4 bases and J lost 0, with 10 bases in between. CDR3 sequence reads: CASSSRSRSGANVLTF. The CDR3 DNA reads as TGTGCCAGCAGCTCTCGTTCCCGCTCTGGGGCCAACGTCCTGACTTTC.

This chain links TRBV12-3 or TRBV12-4 with TRBJ2-5, with D perhaps matching TRBD1 or TRBD2 (6 bases each). V was trimmed by 6 bases and J by 4 bases, leaving 27 bases between them. This CDR3 has 18 amino acids. CDR3 bases: TGTGCCAGCAGCCCGGAAGTCGGAGCGGAGGGGGTTGGAGAGACCCAGTACTTC. Translation: CASSPEVGAEGVGETQYF.

The J gene is TRBJ1-2, the V gene TRBV20-1; 9 nucleotides line up with TRBD1. V shed 4 bases, J shed 4 bases, and the junction held 10 bases outside the gene matches. CDR3 length: 15 residues. Germline-derived CDR1 and CDR2 are DFQATT and SNEGSKA (reference sequence). The chain's CDR3 is CSANPTGGRGYGYTF. CDR3 bases: TGCAGTGCTAACCCAACAGGGGGCCGTGGCTATGGCTACACCTTC.